Listed below are T cell receptor beta chains from one sample, sequenced in a study of blood T cell repertoires in COVID-19. Clones were read by immunoSEQ multiplex PCR, and TCRdb kept only the in-frame ones, dropping some. The sample includes about 190,000 clones, around 86% of them seen just once. The specimen sequenced was PBMCs or T cells enriched from blood (not recorded which). These receptors all stem from a woman in her twenties or thirties who had recovered from COVID-19. The CDR3 runs from the conserved cysteine through the conserved F or W. A D gene is named only where the DNA matches it firmly. Part of the rows lack a size; the others show once, few, many or a class for expanded clones.

D gene,J gene,V gene,clone size,CDR3 length,CDR3 protein,CDR3 DNA
TRBD1,TRBJ1-1,TRBV10-2,few,16,CARPKARDRENTEAFF,TGCGCCAGACCAAAAGCCCGGGACAGGGAGAACACTGAAGCTTTCTTT
TRBD1,TRBJ2-1,TRBV28,NA,14,CASRVLTGNNEQFF,TGTGCCAGCAGGGTACTGACAGGGAACAATGAGCAGTTCTTC
NA,TRBJ2-5,TRBV3-1/TRBV3-2,once,14,CASSLGGGKETQYF,TGTGCCAGCAGCCTTGGTGGCGGGAAAGAGACCCAGTACTTC
NA,TRBJ1-2,TRBV6-4,NA,16,CASSDARTTANYGYTF,TGTGCCAGCAGTGACGCGAGGACAACCGCTAACTATGGCTACACCTTC
TRBD2,TRBJ2-1,TRBV29-1,NA,12,CSGTSGTNEQFF,TGCAGTGGGACTAGCGGGACGAATGAGCAGTTCTTC
TRBD1,TRBJ1-1,TRBV6-5,NA,14,CASSYGTGVTEAFF,TGTGCCAGCAGTTATGGGACAGGGGTCACTGAAGCTTTCTTT
NA,TRBJ2-3,TRBV5-6,NA,14,CASSLVAAADTQYF,TGTGCCAGCAGCTTGGTGGCCGCAGCAGATACGCAGTATTTT
NA,TRBJ2-1,TRBV9,NA,12,CASSVGPAEQFF,TGTGCCAGCAGCGTAGGGCCAGCGGAGCAGTTCTTC
NA,TRBJ1-3,TRBV2,NA,14,CASSPMTFGNTIYF,TGTGCCAGCAGTCCGATGACATTTGGAAACACCATATATTTT
NA,TRBJ2-3,TRBV6-5,NA,16,CASSYQGGYSTDTQYF,TGTGCCAGCAGTTACCAGGGGGGTTATAGCACAGATACGCAGTATTTT
NA,TRBJ2-4,TRBV5-1,NA,16,CASSLGRAVAKNIQYF,TGCGCCAGCAGCTTGGGCAGGGCGGTGGCCAAAAACATTCAGTACTTC
NA,TRBJ2-1,TRBV11-2,NA,14,CASSLAGDYNEQFF,TGTGCCAGCAGCTTAGCGGGAGACTACAATGAGCAGTTCTTC
NA,TRBJ1-2,TRBV6-1,NA,13,CASSEEAYYGYTF,TGTGCCAGCAGTGAAGAAGCCTACTATGGCTACACCTTC
NA,TRBJ1-2,TRBV28,NA,15,CASSPRGGGNYGYTF,TGTGCCAGCAGCCCCCGGGGGGGAGGGAACTATGGCTACACCTTC
NA,TRBJ2-7,TRBV15,NA,16,CATSAGLGPHNYEQYF,TGTGCCACCAGCGCAGGTTTGGGGCCTCATAACTACGAGCAGTACTTC
NA,TRBJ2-1,TRBV2,once,15,CASNQGLPGYNEQFF,TGTGCCAGCAATCAAGGACTCCCTGGCTACAATGAGCAGTTCTTC
NA,TRBJ1-6,TRBV10-3,NA,15,CAISDWAGNNSPLHF,TGTGCCATCAGTGATTGGGCAGGGAATAATTCACCCCTCCACTTT
NA,TRBJ2-7,TRBV9,NA,15,CASSGAGTGLYEQYF,TGTGCCAGCAGCGGAGCCGGGACTGGCCTTTACGAGCAGTACTTC
TRBD1,TRBJ2-2,TRBV29-1,NA,14,CSVDTGGASGELFF,TGCAGCGTGGATACAGGGGGAGCGTCCGGGGAGCTGTTTTTT
NA,TRBJ1-2,TRBV9,few,15,CASSVGERGGNGYTF,TGTGCCAGCAGCGTAGGGGAGAGGGGAGGGAATGGCTACACCTTC
NA,TRBJ1-1,TRBV10-2,many,16,CASSPIPYASNTEAFF,TGCGCCAGCAGCCCGATACCATACGCGAGTAACACTGAAGCTTTCTTT
NA,TRBJ2-2,TRBV19,NA,13,CASRTPGAGELFF,TGTGCCAGTAGAACCCCCGGGGCCGGGGAGCTGTTTTTT
TRBD1,TRBJ2-2,TRBV2,NA,13,CASRRQGTGELFF,TGTGCCAGCAGGAGACAGGGAACCGGGGAGCTGTTTTTT
NA,TRBJ2-5,TRBV5-1,NA,14,CASSLAPTEETQYF,TGCGCCAGCAGCTTGGCCCCGACAGAAGAGACCCAGTACTTC
NA,TRBJ2-1,TRBV5-1,NA,15,CASSLQGSSYNEQFF,TGCGCCAGCAGCTTGCAGGGCAGCTCCTACAATGAGCAGTTCTTC
NA,TRBJ2-7,TRBV5-4,NA,13,CASSSNRDREQYF,TGTGCCAGCAGCTCGAACAGGGATAGGGAGCAGTACTTC
NA,TRBJ2-5,TRBV4-1,many,12,CASSNRQETQYF,TGCGCCAGCAGTAACAGACAAGAGACCCAGTACTTC
NA,TRBJ1-5,TRBV9,NA,14,CASSVDGGNQPQHF,TGTGCCAGCAGCGTAGACGGGGGGAATCAGCCCCAGCATTTT
NA,TRBJ2-1,TRBV6-5,NA,15,CASSSQGYDYNEQFF,TGTGCCAGCAGTTCTCAGGGATACGACTACAATGAGCAGTTCTTC
TRBD2,TRBJ2-3,TRBV15,NA,18,CATSSSTLTSGRGNTQYF,TGTGCCACCAGCAGTTCAACGTTGACTAGCGGGAGGGGTAATACGCAGTATTTT
NA,TRBJ2-7,TRBV28,NA,13,CASSLLLMYEQYF,TGTGCCAGCAGTCTTTTGTTAATGTACGAGCAGTACTTC
TRBD1,TRBJ2-7,TRBV18,NA,16,CASSLGQGLSSYEQYF,TGTGCCAGCTCACTTGGACAGGGTTTAAGCTCCTACGAGCAGTACTTC
NA,TRBJ2-1,TRBV7-9,NA,16,CASSSGGARTSNEQFF,TGTGCCAGCAGCTCCGGGGGTGCCCGAACGTCCAATGAGCAGTTCTTC
NA,TRBJ2-5,TRBV18,NA,15,CASSPSDPGGETQYF,TGTGCCAGCTCACCATCCGACCCGGGTGGGGAGACCCAGTACTTC
TRBD2,TRBJ2-1,TRBV4-2,few,16,CASSQVSGRAVYEQFF,TGTGCCAGCAGCCAAGTAAGCGGGAGGGCCGTATATGAGCAGTTCTTC
TRBD1,TRBJ1-1,TRBV28,NA,17,CASSTFGDRGMTFEAFF,TGTGCCAGCAGTACCTTTGGGGACAGGGGGATGACCTTTGAAGCTTTCTTT
NA,TRBJ2-7,TRBV21-1,NA,11,CASSKVNEQYF,TGTGCCAGCAGCAAAGTTAACGAGCAGTACTTC
TRBD2,TRBJ2-3,TRBV29-1,NA,13,CSVGTSGTDTQYF,TGCAGCGTCGGGACTAGCGGGACAGATACGCAGTATTTT
TRBD1,TRBJ2-7,TRBV7-2,NA,14,CASRYRGGYEEQYF,TGTGCCAGCAGATATCGAGGGGGCTACGAGGAGCAGTACTTC
TRBD2,TRBJ2-1,TRBV30,NA,13,CAWKSGSAIRQFF,TGTGCCTGGAAGAGCGGGAGCGCAATAAGGCAGTTCTTC
NA,TRBJ1-2,TRBV30,NA,14,CAWSVRRVGYGYTF,TGTGCCTGGAGTGTACGCAGGGTAGGGTATGGCTACACCTTC
NA,TRBJ1-6,TRBV5-6,NA,14,CASSLVPVNSPLHF,TGTGCCAGCAGCTTGGTCCCAGTTAATTCACCCCTCCACTTT
NA,TRBJ2-7,TRBV27,NA,15,CASSTDRQLSYEQYF,TGTGCCAGCAGTACTGACAGGCAACTTTCCTACGAGCAGTACTTC
NA,TRBJ2-2,TRBV7-2,NA,15,CASSSRTFPTGELFF,TGTGCCAGCAGCTCGAGGACATTCCCGACCGGGGAGCTGTTTTTT
NA,TRBJ2-4,TRBV24-1,NA,14,CATSESPPKNIQYF,TGTGCCACCAGTGAGAGCCCGCCCAAAAACATTCAGTACTTC
TRBD2,TRBJ2-2,TRBV5-4,once,16,CASSLSGRGRTGELFF,TGTGCCAGCAGCTTGAGCGGGAGGGGAAGGACCGGGGAGCTGTTTTTT
TRBD2,TRBJ2-7,TRBV19,NA,11,CASSTGGEQYF,TGTGCCAGTAGTACGGGAGGCGAGCAGTACTTC
NA,TRBJ1-2,TRBV28,NA,14,CASRPSGVINGYTF,TGTGCCAGCAGACCCTCGGGGGTCATCAACGGCTACACCTTC
NA,TRBJ2-7,TRBV6-5,NA,14,CASTGTRGAGEQYF,TGTGCCAGCACTGGGACAAGGGGAGCCGGCGAGCAGTACTTC
NA,TRBJ1-1,TRBV11-2,NA,13,CAGSRPGFTEAFF,TGTGCCGGCAGCCGACCGGGATTCACTGAAGCTTTCTTT
TRBD1,TRBJ1-5,TRBV7-8,few,18,CASSLRTGVFSSNQPQHF,TGTGCCAGCAGCTTACGTACAGGGGTATTTTCTAGCAATCAGCCCCAGCATTTT